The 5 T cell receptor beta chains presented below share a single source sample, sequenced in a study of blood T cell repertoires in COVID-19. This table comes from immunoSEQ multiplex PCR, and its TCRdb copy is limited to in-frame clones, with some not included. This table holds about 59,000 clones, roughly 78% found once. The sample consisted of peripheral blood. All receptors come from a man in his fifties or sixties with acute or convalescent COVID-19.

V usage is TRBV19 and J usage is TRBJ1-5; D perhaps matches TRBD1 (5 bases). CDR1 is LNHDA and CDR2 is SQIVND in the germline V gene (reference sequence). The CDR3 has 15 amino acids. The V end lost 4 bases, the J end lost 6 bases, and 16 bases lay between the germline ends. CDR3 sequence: CASSNSRQKFQPQHF. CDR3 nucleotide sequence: TGTGCCAGTAGTAATTCCCGACAGAAATTTCAGCCCCAGCATTTT.

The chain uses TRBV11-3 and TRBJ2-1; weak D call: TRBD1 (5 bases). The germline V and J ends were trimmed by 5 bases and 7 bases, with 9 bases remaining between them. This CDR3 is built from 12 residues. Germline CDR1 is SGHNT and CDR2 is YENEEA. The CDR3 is CASSQGSNEQFF. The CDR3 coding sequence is TGTGCCAGCAGCCAGGGAAGTAATGAGCAGTTCTTC.

The CDR3 DNA reads as TGTGCCAGCAGCCCTGGCGGACAGGCTAACTATGGCTACACCTTC. Protein product: CASSPGGQANYGYTF. The V and J genes are TRBV9 and TRBJ1-2; 7 bases map to TRBD1. The ends lost 4 bases at V and 0 bases at J; junction bases unmatched: 6. CDR1 and CDR2 (germline): SGDLS, YYNGEE. The length of the CDR3 is 15 residues.

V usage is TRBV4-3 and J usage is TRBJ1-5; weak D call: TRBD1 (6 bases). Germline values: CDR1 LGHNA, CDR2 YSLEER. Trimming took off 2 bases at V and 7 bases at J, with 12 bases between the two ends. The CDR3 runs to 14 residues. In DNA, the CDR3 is TGCGCCAGCAGCCAACAGGGGTCGGAACAGCCCCAGCATTTT. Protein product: CASSQQGSEQPQHF.

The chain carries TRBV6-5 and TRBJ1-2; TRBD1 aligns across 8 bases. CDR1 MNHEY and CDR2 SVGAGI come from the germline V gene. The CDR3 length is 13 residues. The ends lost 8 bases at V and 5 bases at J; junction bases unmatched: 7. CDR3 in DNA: TGTGCCAGCGGGAGAACAGGGGGTTATGGCTACACCTTC. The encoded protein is CASGRTGGYGYTF.